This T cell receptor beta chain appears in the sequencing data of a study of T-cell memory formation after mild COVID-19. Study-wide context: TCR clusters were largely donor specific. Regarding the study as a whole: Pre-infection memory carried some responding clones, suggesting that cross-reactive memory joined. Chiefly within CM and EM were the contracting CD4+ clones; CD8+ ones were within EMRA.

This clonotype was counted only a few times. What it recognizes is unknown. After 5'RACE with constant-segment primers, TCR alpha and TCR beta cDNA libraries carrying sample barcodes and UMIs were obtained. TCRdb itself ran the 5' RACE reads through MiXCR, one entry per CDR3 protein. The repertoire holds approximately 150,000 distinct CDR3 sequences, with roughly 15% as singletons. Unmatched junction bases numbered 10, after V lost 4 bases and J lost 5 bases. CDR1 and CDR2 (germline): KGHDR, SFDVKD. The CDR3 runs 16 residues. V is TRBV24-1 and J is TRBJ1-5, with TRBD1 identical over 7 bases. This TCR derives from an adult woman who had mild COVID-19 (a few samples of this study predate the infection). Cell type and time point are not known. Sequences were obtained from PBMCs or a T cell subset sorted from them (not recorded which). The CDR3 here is CATSERTGSGHQPQHF. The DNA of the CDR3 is TGTGCCACCAGTGAACGGACAGGAAGTGGTCATCAGCCCCAGCATTTT.